A selection of T cell receptor beta chains follows, all from one sample in a study of Ad26.COV2.S vaccination and SARS-CoV-2 variants. Some clones are missing from TCRdb's copy, which holds only in-frame ones; the method was immunoSEQ multiplex PCR. The table lists under 550,000 clones, 85% to 90% of them singletons. Here the sequenced sample was peripheral blood, taken in a trial of Ad26.COV2.S vaccine versus placebo. Every receptor here comes from a person between 18 and 65 years old who received the Ad26.COV2.S COVID-19 vaccine or a placebo. Both conserved end residues are part of each CDR3. A D gene is named only where the DNA matches it firmly. Size is omitted from some rows. Given values are once, few, many or a class for expanded clones.

d_call | cdr3_length | j_call | clone_size | v_call | cdr3_nt | cdr3_aa
TRBD1 | 13 | TRBJ1-4 | NA | TRBV19 | TGTGCCAGTACCGGGACAGGGCAAGAAAAACTGTTTTTT | CASTGTGQEKLFF
NA | 13 | TRBJ2-1 | NA | TRBV30 | TGTGCCTGGAGCAGGGGAATTTGGAATGAGCAGTTCTTC | CAWSRGIWNEQFF
NA | 13 | TRBJ1-4 | NA | TRBV6-4 | TGTGCCAGCAGTGAGTGTGAGTCCTGGGCACTGTTTTTT | CASSECESWALFF
NA | 15 | TRBJ1-1 | NA | TRBV10-3 | TGTGCCATCAGTGAAAACAGGGCGAGGAACACTGAAGCTTTCTTT | CAISENRARNTEAFF
NA | 14 | TRBJ1-6 | NA | TRBV7-9 | TGTGCCAGCAGCTTAATAGGGAGTAATTCACCCCTCCACTTT | CASSLIGSNSPLHF
NA | 17 | TRBJ2-2 | NA | TRBV21-1 | TGTGCCAGCAGCAAAGTGCGGGGTGGGGGTCGGATCGGGGAGCTGTTTTTT | CASSKVRGGGRIGELFF
NA | 15 | TRBJ2-7 | NA | TRBV6-2/TRBV6-3 | TGTGCCAGCAGTTACGGGGCAGGGGCCTCCTACGAGCAGTACTTC | CASSYGAGASYEQYF
NA | 13 | TRBJ2-7 | NA | TRBV5-6 | TGTGCCAGCAGCTTGGAAATCGGCTACGAGCAGTACTTC | CASSLEIGYEQYF
NA | 15 | TRBJ2-5 | NA | TRBV21-1 | TGTGCCAGCAGCACTCCCGACAGGGACCAAGAGACCCAGTACTTC | CASSTPDRDQETQYF
NA | 13 | TRBJ1-2 | once | TRBV7-9 | TGTGCCAGCAGCCCAGGAGCTAACTATGGCTACACCTTC | CASSPGANYGYTF
TRBD1 | 16 | TRBJ1-5 | once | TRBV19 | TGTGCCAGTAGTGCTCAAAACAGGGGTAGCCATCAGCCCCAGCATTTT | CASSAQNRGSHQPQHF
NA | 15 | TRBJ1-6 | NA | TRBV5-1 | TGCGCCAGCAGCTTGTCCGGACGGGAGAATTCACCCCTCCACTTT | CASSLSGRENSPLHF
TRBD2 | 14 | TRBJ2-2 | NA | TRBV6-5 | TGTGCCAGCAACCGGGGGGTGAACACCGGGGAGCTGTTTTTT | CASNRGVNTGELFF
TRBD1 | 14 | TRBJ2-7 | NA | TRBV19 | TGTGCCAGCCGCGGACAGGTGAGCTCCTACGAGCAGTACTTC | CASRGQVSSYEQYF
TRBD2 | 17 | TRBJ2-3 | NA | TRBV3-1/TRBV3-2 | TGTGCCAGCAGCCAAGAATCTAGCGGGGGCTACACAGATACGCAGTATTTT | CASSQESSGGYTDTQYF
NA | 18 | TRBJ1-4 | NA | TRBV15 | TGTGCCACCAGCAGAGATCGGGGGGCGCCCCCATCTAATGAAAAACTGTTTTTT | CATSRDRGAPPSNEKLFF
TRBD1 | 15 | TRBJ1-2 | few | TRBV7-2 | TGTGCCAGCAGCAATACGGGGGGACAGGCCTATGGCTACACCTTC | CASSNTGGQAYGYTF
TRBD1 | 14 | TRBJ2-5 | NA | TRBV19 | TGTGCCAGTAGTACCCAGGGGGCGCGGGAGACCCAGTACTTC | CASSTQGARETQYF
NA | 13 | TRBJ1-2 | few | TRBV14 | TGTGCCAGCAGCCTAAATCTTGCCTATGGCTACACCTTC | CASSLNLAYGYTF
TRBD1 | 15 | TRBJ2-7 | NA | TRBV5-6 | TGTGCCAGCAGCTTCAGGCCCGGGACAGGGCGCGAGCAGTACTTC | CASSFRPGTGREQYF
NA | 8 | TRBJ2-3 | NA | TRBV11-2 | TGTGCCAGCAGCCCGCAGTATTTT | CASSPQYF
TRBD2 | 13 | TRBJ2-1 | NA | TRBV30 | TGTGCCTTGCGGGGGGGCGCTGACAATGAGCAGTTCTTC | CALRGGADNEQFF
NA | 14 | TRBJ2-3 | NA | TRBV10-1 | TGCGCCAGCAGTGGCCCGACAGAAGGGAATACGCAGTATTTT | CASSGPTEGNTQYF
NA | 13 | TRBJ2-7 | NA | TRBV7-9 | TGTGCCAGCAGCAATTCAGTGACCTACGAGCAGTACTTC | CASSNSVTYEQYF
NA | 11 | TRBJ1-2 | few | TRBV6-2/TRBV6-3 | TGTGCCAGCAGTTACGGTTATGGCTACACCTTC | CASSYGYGYTF
NA | 13 | TRBJ2-3 | NA | TRBV16 | TGTGCCAGCAGCCAATCTCGAACAGATACGCAGTATTTT | CASSQSRTDTQYF
TRBD1 | 15 | TRBJ2-1 | once | TRBV5-1 | TGCGCCAGCAGCTCTGGACAGGGCGGCTACAATGAGCAGTTCTTC | CASSSGQGGYNEQFF
NA | 11 | TRBJ1-3 | once | TRBV30 | TGTGCCTGGAGGCCGCCGGGGACCATATATTTT | CAWRPPGTIYF
NA | 19 | TRBJ1-3 | NA | TRBV4-3 | TGCGCCAGCAGCCAAGTTCATCCCCCAAGGTCTTTCTCTGGAAACACCATATATTTT | CASSQVHPPRSFSGNTIYF
NA | 14 | TRBJ2-5 | NA | TRBV5-4 | TGTGCCAGCGGACTCAGGAACTACCAAGAGACCCAGTACTTC | CASGLRNYQETQYF
NA | 14 | TRBJ2-5 | NA | TRBV3-1/TRBV3-2 | TGTGCCAGCAGCCAAGATTCCGGGGTAGAGACCCAGTACTTC | CASSQDSGVETQYF
NA | 18 | TRBJ2-1 | NA | TRBV4-1 | TGCGCCAGCAGCCAGCCTAGGCTTCGGGGGGCTCGGTACAATGAGCAGTTCTTC | CASSQPRLRGARYNEQFF
NA | 14 | TRBJ1-2 | NA | TRBV10-2 | TGCGCCAGCAGTGAAGCTCGGACAGCTGCTGGCTACACCTTC | CASSEARTAAGYTF
TRBD2 | 18 | TRBJ2-7 | NA | TRBV18 | TGTGCCAGCTCACGAGGGGGTAGCGGGGCCTCGAGCTCCTACGAGCAGTACTTC | CASSRGGSGASSSYEQYF
NA | 15 | TRBJ2-6 | NA | TRBV19 | TGTGCCAGTAGTTTCCGCGGGTCCGGGGCCAACGTCCTGACTTTC | CASSFRGSGANVLTF
NA | 11 | TRBJ2-5 | NA | TRBV29-1 | TGCAGCGTTGATGGGGGACAGACCCAGTACTTC | CSVDGGQTQYF
NA | 15 | TRBJ1-6 | NA | TRBV27 | TGTGCCAGCAGTCCCAGGGCCGGCGTGAATTCACCCCTCCACTTT | CASSPRAGVNSPLHF
NA | 15 | TRBJ2-2 | once | TRBV9 | TGTGCCAGCAGCCCAGACGCGGGGAGCACCGGGGAGCTGTTTTTT | CASSPDAGSTGELFF
TRBD2 | 15 | TRBJ2-3 | NA | TRBV29-1 | TGCAGCGTTGAAGAGGGCGGGGGGCGGCTAGATACGCAGTATTTT | CSVEEGGGRLDTQYF
NA | 15 | TRBJ2-2 | NA | TRBV6-2/TRBV6-3 | TGTGCCAGCAGCGAGTCCGGAAAGGGGCCCGGGGAGCTGTTTTTT | CASSESGKGPGELFF
TRBD1 | 14 | TRBJ1-1 | NA | TRBV5-5 | TGTGCCAGCAGCTTGGCTCAGGGGGGGACTGAAGCTTTCTTT | CASSLAQGGTEAFF
NA | 15 | TRBJ1-6 | NA | TRBV15 | TGTGCCACCAGCAGTCCTATTGAGGGATTTTCACCCCTCCACTTT | CATSSPIEGFSPLHF
NA | 14 | TRBJ1-1 | NA | TRBV13 | TGTGCCAGCAGCTTCAGACGGACGAACACTGAAGCTTTCTTT | CASSFRRTNTEAFF
NA | 13 | TRBJ1-1 | NA | TRBV6-6 | TGTGCCAGTAGCCCCGGGACGAACACTGAAGCTTTCTTT | CASSPGTNTEAFF
NA | 13 | TRBJ2-5 | NA | TRBV11-2 | TGTGCCAGCAGCACTAATCCTCAAGAGACCCAGTACTTC | CASSTNPQETQYF
NA | 12 | TRBJ2-7 | NA | TRBV12-3/TRBV12-4 | TGTGCCAGCAGTTTAATCCCATACGAGCAGTACTTC | CASSLIPYEQYF
NA | 14 | TRBJ2-2 | NA | TRBV28 | TGTGCCAGCGCGCCCTGGACAGCGGCCGGGGAGCTGTTTTTT | CASAPWTAAGELFF
NA | 16 | TRBJ1-6 | NA | TRBV27 | TGTGCCAGCAGTTTATACGGCCTGACAGATTATTCACCCCTCCACTTT | CASSLYGLTDYSPLHF
NA | 14 | TRBJ2-6 | NA | TRBV2 | TGTGCCAGCAGTCGGAACTCCGGGGCCAACGTCCTGACTTTC | CASSRNSGANVLTF
NA | 16 | TRBJ2-5 | NA | TRBV6-6 | TGTGCCAGCAGTTACTCGAGAGGGGGTGGCGGGGAGACCCAGTACTTC | CASSYSRGGGGETQYF
NA | 16 | TRBJ2-3 | NA | TRBV6-1 | TGTGCCAGCAGTGAAGCGCTTGGAACCCTCACAGATACGCAGTATTTT | CASSEALGTLTDTQYF
TRBD2 | 15 | TRBJ2-1 | NA | TRBV19 | TGTGCCAGTAGTAGCGGGGGGGCCTCCTACAATGAGCAGTTCTTC | CASSSGGASYNEQFF
NA | 15 | TRBJ2-2 | NA | TRBV6-1 | TGTGCCAGCAGTGAAAGTTACACCTACACCGGGGAGCTGTTTTTT | CASSESYTYTGELFF
NA | 16 | TRBJ1-4 | NA | TRBV6-9 | TGTGCCAGCGCCCGGACGACCATTGCAACTAATGAAAAACTGTTTTTT | CASARTTIATNEKLFF
NA | 13 | TRBJ2-5 | NA | TRBV7-6 | TGTGCCAGCAGCTTAGGACTACTAGAGACCCAGTACTTC | CASSLGLLETQYF